This T cell receptor (beta chain) was found in a study of cytomegalovirus exposure and HLA in healthy donors. Broader study findings: Later analysis revealed greater clonal expansion in HLA-associated TCR beta chains than in equally common others.

With regard to this clone: Its antigen is not identified.

It was with 60 Vbeta and 13 Jbeta primers that the PCR ran. Here immunoSEQ multiplex PCR was the method, and the copy in TCRdb shows in-frame clones only, minus some. The sample shows 100,000 to 120,000 clones, approximately 80% of them seen only once. From germline, CDR1 is SGHTA and CDR2 FQGTGA. Trimming cost V 2 bases and J 0 bases, with 11 bases left between them. The length of the CDR3 is 16 residues. This TCR derives from a male donor in good health and CMV-seronegative. The chain couples TRBV7-3 to TRBJ2-1, with no clear D. The sequencing input was PBMCs. The CDR3 loop is CASSLLYGASYNEQFF. DNA of the CDR3: TGTGCCAGCAGCTTACTCTACGGAGCCTCCTACAATGAGCAGTTCTTC.